This TCR beta chain was identified during a study of blood T cell repertoires in COVID-19. Study as a whole: Donors in the United States, Italy and Spain gave samples during acute or convalescent COVID-19.

J was trimmed by 5 bases and V by 1 base; bases with no gene match: 5. This CDR3 is 14 amino acids long. The germline gives CDR1 SGHAT, CDR2 FQDESV (reference sequence). The authors' processing: The assay estimated nucleated cells by amplifying reference gene primers. Sequencing was performed with immunoSEQ multiplex PCR; in TCRdb, only in-frame clones are kept and a portion is missing. Clone size and the V and J calls come from that table; the DNA yielded D and trimming. The repertoire includes around 100,000 clones, about 92% of them detected once, and approximately 17% sits in the top ten. Specimen: peripheral blood. The chain joins TRBV11-1 to TRBJ2-7, with 7 bases lining up with TRBD1. The sequence was obtained from a woman older than 75 in a cohort sampled during active COVID-19. As DNA, the CDR3 is TGTGCCAGCAGCTTAGACAGGGGTCGGGACGAGCAGTACTTC. It codes for CASSLDRGRDEQYF.